This passage covers 20 T cell receptor beta chains from one sample sequenced in a study of OX40 agonist ivuxolimab in advanced cancers. Using immunoSEQ multiplex PCR, the repertoire was profiled, and TCRdb retains in-frame clones only, with some absent. There are tens of thousands of clones in the sample; about three quarters occur only once, and about 8.8% lies in the top ten. The starting material was CD4+ or CD8+ T cells sorted from blood, obtained in a trial of the OX40 agonist ivuxolimab. These TCRs come from an adult with an advanced solid tumor such as melanoma, head and neck, liver or kidney cancer.

The chain carries TRBV18 and TRBJ2-5; perhaps TRBD1 as D (6 bases). The CDR3 totals 16 residues. Germline loops: CDR1 KGHSH, CDR2 LQKENI. Trimming cost V 2 bases and J 4 bases, with 17 bases left between them. CDR3 nucleotide sequence: TGTGCCAGCTCACCAAACAGGGCGCTCGTTAGAGAGACCCAGTACTTC. This translates into CASSPNRALVRETQYF.

The chain uses TRBV6-5 and TRBJ2-1, with D perhaps being TRBD1 or TRBD2 (5 bases each). V was cut by 4 bases and J by 8 bases, with 15 bases left in between. Germline CDR1 is MNHEY and CDR2 is SVGAGI. This CDR3 comprises 14 residues. CDR3 bases: TGTGCCAGCAGTTTGGTCGGGGCGGGTCATGAGCAGTTCTTC. Encoded protein: CASSLVGAGHEQFF.

The genes are TRBV21-1 and TRBJ1-5; TRBD1, the table's D call, was not compared with the DNA. TRBV21-1 is an annotated pseudogene. The CDR3 runs to 20 residues. The CDR3 coding sequence is TGTGCCAGCAGCCCCCGACCCGGGACACCCTGGTACCACGTCAACCAGCCCCAGCATTTT. This encodes CASSPRPGTPWYHVNQPQHF.

The rearrangement uses TRBV18 and TRBJ1-3; no firm D call. CDR1 is KGHSH, CDR2 LQKENI, per germline. CDR3 length equals 15 residues. V was cut by 7 bases and J by 4 bases, with 17 bases left in between. The CDR3: CASFTTSVGGNTIYF. CDR3 DNA sequence: TGTGCCAGCTTCACCACCTCGGTAGGGGGAAACACCATATATTTT.

Concerning this clone: The junction shows a germline mismatch at one end, possibly a read error. The chain employs TRBV6-5 and TRBJ1-4; unclear D gene. The CDR3 covers 13 residues. From germline, CDR1 is MNHEY and CDR2 SVGAGI. CDR3 sequence: CASSFGRRERLFF. CDR3 sequence (DNA): TGTGCCAGCAGTTTCGGGAGAAGGGAAAGACTGTTTTTT.

This rearrangement joins TRBV27 to TRBJ2-3; D is unresolved. Trimming cost V 6 bases and J 4 bases, with 8 bases left between them. The germline gives CDR1 MNHEY, CDR2 SMNVEV (reference sequence). This CDR3 region has 12 residues. The CDR3 nucleotides are TGTGCCAGCAGCCCCCCCCCAGATACGCAGTATTTT. Its protein is CASSPPPDTQYF.

The chain combines TRBV10-3 with TRBJ2-7; no reliable D call. Germline assignment: CDR1 ENHRY and CDR2 SYGVKD. The V gene lost 6 bases and the J gene lost 7 bases, with 16 bases spanning the gap. The CDR3 extends over 13 amino acids. CDR3 sequence reads: CAIRQTEKVEQYF. The CDR3, as DNA: TGTGCCATCAGACAAACAGAAAAGGTAGAGCAGTACTTC.

The chain has TRBV9 and TRBJ2-3; D gene uncertain. This CDR3 has 16 amino acids. The germline V gene encodes CDR1 SGDLS and CDR2 YYNGEE. V was cut by 3 bases and J by 2 bases, with 16 bases left in between. The CDR3 protein is CASSESVPPNTDTQYF. As DNA, the CDR3 is TGTGCCAGCAGCGAGTCTGTACCCCCCAACACAGATACGCAGTATTTT.

This clone was counted once. The rearrangement joins TRBV5-5 to TRBJ2-5, with 9 bases fitting TRBD2. The CDR3 has 15 residues. V was pared by 1 base and J by 3 bases, with 4 bases of the junction left unmatched. The germline V gene encodes CDR1 SGHKS and CDR2 YYEKEE (reference sequence). The CDR3 sequence is CASSLSSGVEETQYF. The CDR3, as DNA: TGTGCCAGCAGCTTGTCTAGCGGGGTGGAAGAGACCCAGTACTTC. Full variable domain (rest looked up from reference TRBV5-5 and TRBJ2-5): DAGVTQSPTHLIKTRGQQVTLRCSPISGHKSVSWYQQVLGQGPQFIFQYYEKEERGRGNFPDRFSARQFPNYSSELNVNALLLGDSALYLCASSLSSGVEETQYFGPGTRLLVL.

J is TRBJ1-5 and V is TRBV6-5; D is unresolved. This CDR3 has 13 residues. The V end was cut by 5 bases, the J end by 9 bases, with 14 bases between. Germline-derived CDR1 and CDR2 are MNHEY and SVGAGI. CDR3 sequence (DNA): TGTGCCAGCAGTCCACAAATGACGGGGCCCCAGCATTTT. It codes for CASSPQMTGPQHF.

The rearrangement uses TRBV28 and TRBJ1-6, with 7 bases matching TRBD1. V gave up 3 bases and J gave up 4 bases; unmatched junction bases: 3. The germline V gene encodes CDR1 MDHEN and CDR2 SYDVKM. The CDR3 runs 15 residues. This CDR3 is CASSFSTGYNSPLHF. Here the CDR3 DNA reads TGTGCCAGCAGTTTTTCGACAGGGTATAATTCACCCCTCCACTTT.

The chain joins TRBV11-3 to TRBJ2-1; tentatively, D is TRBD1 (5 bases). The CDR3 loop spans 13 amino acids. Germline V gene data show CDR1 as SGHNT and CDR2 as YENEEA. V dropped 4 bases and J dropped 4 bases, with 8 bases sitting between them. The CDR3 sequence: CASSSQGYNEQFF. CDR3 sequence (DNA): TGTGCCAGCAGCTCGCAGGGTTACAATGAGCAGTTCTTC.

CDR3 DNA: TGTGCCAGCAGCTTGGGACTAGCTGCAGATACGCAGTATTTT. Translated, it gives CASSLGLAADTQYF. The rearrangement joins TRBV7-9 to TRBJ2-3, with TRBD2 matching over 9 bases. The germline gives CDR1 SEHNR, CDR2 FQNEAQ (reference sequence). The ends lost 3 bases at V and 4 bases at J; junction bases unmatched: 2. The CDR3 covers 14 residues. Full variable domain (rest looked up from reference TRBV7-9 and TRBJ2-3): DTGVSQNPRHKITKRGQNVTFRCDPISEHNRLYWYRQTLGQGPEFLTYFQNEAQLEKSRLLSDRFSAERPKGSFSTLEIQRTEQGDSAMYLCASSLGLAADTQYFGPGTRLTVL.

The CDR3 is CASSLVTSGGDEQFF. CDR3 nucleotides: TGTGCCAGCAGCTTGGTTACTAGCGGGGGTGATGAGCAGTTCTTC. This chain connects TRBV7-2 to TRBJ2-1; 11 bases map to TRBD2. CDR1 and CDR2 (germline): SGHTA, FQGNSA. The V and J ends lost 3 bases and 8 bases, in that order; junction bases with no gene match: 6. This CDR3 spans 15 amino acids.

J is TRBJ2-7 and V is TRBV7-6; 8 nucleotides match TRBD1. Germline V lookup: CDR1 SGHVS, CDR2 FNYEAQ. The CDR3 extends over 13 amino acids. The V and J ends lost 5 bases and 6 bases, in that order; junction bases with no gene match: 6. Here the CDR3 reads CASSGRQGLEQYF. CDR3 DNA: TGTGCCAGCAGCGGCCGACAGGGGCTCGAGCAGTACTTC.

This clone is labeled as medium-sized. The chain has TRBV18 and TRBJ1-6; 9 positions match TRBD1. V shed 1 base, J shed 5 bases, and the junction held 3 bases outside the gene matches. The CDR3 loop spans 16 amino acids. CDR1 and CDR2 from the germline V gene are KGHSH and LQKENI. In DNA, the CDR3 is TGTGCCAGCTCACCACGAGGGACAGGGAATAATTCACCCCTCCACTTT. Translating gives CASSPRGTGNNSPLHF.

The CDR3: CASRTGYNSPLHF. DNA of the CDR3: TGTGCCAGCAGGACAGGCTATAATTCACCCCTCCACTTT. This chain connects TRBV5-6 to TRBJ1-6; TRBD1 might be the D (6 bases). V was pared by 5 bases and J by 3 bases, with 6 bases between. Germline V gene lookup returns CDR1 SGHDT and CDR2 YYEEEE. The CDR3 is made up of 13 amino acids.

The CDR3 loop reads CASSPSGTGPYGYTF. The CDR3 DNA follows: TGTGCCAGCAGCCCCTCCGGGACAGGTCCCTATGGCTACACCTTC. The chain combines TRBV14 with TRBJ1-2; 8 bases match TRBD1. This CDR3 region has 15 residues. V shed 4 bases, J shed 4 bases, and the junction held 8 bases outside the gene matches. CDR1 is SGHDN and CDR2 is FVKESK in the germline V gene.

V and J are TRBV19 and TRBJ2-1; 8 positions agree with TRBD2. This CDR3 contains 13 residues. Germline CDR1 is LNHDA and CDR2 is SQIVND (reference sequence). Trimming at V came to 9 bases and at J to 7 bases, leaving 8 bases not matched to a gene. The CDR3 bases are TGTGCCAGCGCGGCCGGGAGGGGTAATGAGCAGTTCTTC. It is translated as CASAAGRGNEQFF.

V is TRBV28 and J is TRBJ2-3; 7 bases are shared with TRBD1. The germline gives CDR1 MDHEN, CDR2 SYDVKM. The V segment lost 6 bases and the J segment 3 bases; nucleotides outside the gene matches: 6. The CDR3 loop spans 14 amino acids. The CDR3 coding sequence is TGTGCCAGCAGCATCCGGACAGGAACAGATACGCAGTATTTT. This codes for CASSIRTGTDTQYF.